Shown below are 2 T cell receptor beta chains from a single sample sequenced in a study of read filtering for tumor transcriptome and immune sequencing. From about 400 ng of RNA, a library with molecular barcoded alpha/delta and beta/gamma adaptors was made. TCRdb ran MiXCR on the reads and lists one entry per CDR3 protein. The sample carries roughly 2,600 distinct CDR3 sequences, approximately 65% recorded once. Sequencing was done on a sample of a population of CD138-negative cells sorted from bone marrow. Source of these receptors: a donor aged 40 or older with multiple myeloma. This table probably holds off-target reads from a library built for another chain.

The rearrangement uses TRBV11-3 and TRBJ2-2; TRBD1 is a possible D gene (6 bases). Germline CDR1 is SGHNT and CDR2 is YENEEA. V lost 5 bases, J lost 2 bases, and 12 bases lay in between. The CDR3 has 15 amino acids. The CDR3 bases are TGTGCCAGCAGCACCCGGACAGCAAACACCGGGGAGCTGTTTTTT. Residues: CASSTRTANTGELFF.

The chain employs TRBV28 and TRBJ2-6, with 9 bases fitting TRBD2. V trimming: 6 bases; J trimming: 3 bases; junction bases outside the gene matches: 9. The CDR3 runs 17 residues. Germline V gene data show CDR1 as MDHEN and CDR2 as SYDVKM. The CDR3 region has the DNA TGTGCCAGCAGCTCTAGCGGGACCTCCTTTGGGGCCAACGTCCTGACTTTC. Its protein is CASSSSGTSFGANVLTF.